The entry below gives a single T cell receptor beta chain sequence along with its context. Its target is not known. The data were produced by immunoSEQ multiplex PCR, yet TCRdb's version contains in-frame clones alone and is incomplete. The table lists some 20,000 clones, approximately 98% of them singletons. V lost 3 bases to trimming and J lost 0 bases, with 11 bases between them. Looked up from germline, CDR1 is LGHNA and CDR2 is YNFKEQ. The CDR3 has 15 residues. The data belong to a study of T cells after posttransplantation cyclophosphamide. Study-level findings and limits: Donor-recipient repertoire similarity was low at 1-2 months, rising over year one.

The naive gate required viable CD3+CD4+ or CD3+CD8+ cells with CCR7+CD45RA+CD45RO-CD95-CD27+CD28+ phenotype. The source of this sequence is a middle-aged man in good health, CMV-negative, and a related stem cell transplant donor. V usage is TRBV4-2 and J usage is TRBJ2-5, with D perhaps TRBD2 (6 bases). The sample was naive CD4+ T cells sorted from PBMCs. CDR3 amino acids: CASSQGGRNQETQYF. The CDR3 DNA is TGTGCCAGCAGCCAGGGAGGACGGAACCAAGAGACCCAGTACTTC.